What follows describes a single TCR beta chain. The CDR3 is 14 residues long. Germline CDR1 LNHDA, CDR2 SQIVND (reference sequence). V shed 5 bases and J 10 bases; nucleotides not matched to a gene: 6. Original processing methods: Cell counts per sample came from amplifying reference gene primers. Assay: immunoSEQ multiplex PCR; the TCRdb copy retains only in-frame clones and omits some. D and trimming were read from the DNA, whereas the V and J calls and clone size are those reported in that table. The repertoire holds some 150,000 clones, with about four fifths as singletons. The data originate from a study of blood T cell repertoires in COVID-19. The overall study: Samples came from the United States, Italy and Spain, spanning acute and convalescent COVID-19. T cells, B-cell-depleted T cells, or PBMCs provided the cDNA or gDNA that served as material.

The V gene is TRBV19, the J gene TRBJ1-4; 11 bases map to TRBD1. The clonotype was recovered from a woman aged 60-70 years with acute or convalescent COVID-19. What was sequenced was peripheral blood. The CDR3 DNA is TGTGCCAGTAGTTGGGGACAGGGGGACGGAAAACTGTTTTTT. Its translation: CASSWGQGDGKLFF.